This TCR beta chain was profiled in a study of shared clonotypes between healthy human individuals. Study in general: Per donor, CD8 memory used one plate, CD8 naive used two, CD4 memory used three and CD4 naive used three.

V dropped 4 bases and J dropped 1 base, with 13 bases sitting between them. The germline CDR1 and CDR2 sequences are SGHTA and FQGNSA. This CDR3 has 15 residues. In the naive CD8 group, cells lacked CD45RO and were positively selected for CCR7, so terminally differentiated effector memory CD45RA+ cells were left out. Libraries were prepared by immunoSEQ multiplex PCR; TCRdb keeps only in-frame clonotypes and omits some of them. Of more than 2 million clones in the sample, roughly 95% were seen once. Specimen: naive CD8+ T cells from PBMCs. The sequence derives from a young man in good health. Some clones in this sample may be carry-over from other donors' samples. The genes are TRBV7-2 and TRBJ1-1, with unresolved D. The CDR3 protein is CASSSPRDTNTEAFF. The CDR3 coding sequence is TGTGCCAGCAGCTCCCCTCGAGACACGAACACTGAAGCTTTCTTT.